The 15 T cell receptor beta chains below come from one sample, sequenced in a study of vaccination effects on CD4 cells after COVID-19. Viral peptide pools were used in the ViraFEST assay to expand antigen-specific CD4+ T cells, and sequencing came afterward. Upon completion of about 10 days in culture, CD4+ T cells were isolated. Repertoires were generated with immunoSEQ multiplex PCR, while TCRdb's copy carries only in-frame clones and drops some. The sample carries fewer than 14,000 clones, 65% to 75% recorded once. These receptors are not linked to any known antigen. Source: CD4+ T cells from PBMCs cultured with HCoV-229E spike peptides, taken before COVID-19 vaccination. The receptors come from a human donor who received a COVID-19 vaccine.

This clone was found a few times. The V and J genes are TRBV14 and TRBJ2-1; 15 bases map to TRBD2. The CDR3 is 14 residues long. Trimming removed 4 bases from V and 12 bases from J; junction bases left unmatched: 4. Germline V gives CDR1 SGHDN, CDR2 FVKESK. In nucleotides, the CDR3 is TGTGCCAGCAGCCTCGGACTAGCGGGAGGGACGCAGTTCTTC. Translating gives CASSLGLAGGTQFF.

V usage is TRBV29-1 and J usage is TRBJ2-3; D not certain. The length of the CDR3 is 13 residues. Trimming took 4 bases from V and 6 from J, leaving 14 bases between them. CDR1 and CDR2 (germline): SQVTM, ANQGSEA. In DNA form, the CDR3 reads TGCAGCGTTGTGTACATAGTCGGTGATACGCAGTATTTT. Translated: CSVVYIVGDTQYF.

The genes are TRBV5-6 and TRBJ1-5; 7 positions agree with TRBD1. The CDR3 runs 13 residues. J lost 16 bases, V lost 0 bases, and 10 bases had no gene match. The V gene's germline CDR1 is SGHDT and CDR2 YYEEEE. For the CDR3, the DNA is TGTGCCAGCAGCTTGGCCAACAGGGGTTCCGAACATTTT. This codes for CASSLANRGSEHF. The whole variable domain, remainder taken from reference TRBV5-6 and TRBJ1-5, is DAGVTQSPTHLIKTRGQQVTLRCSPKSGHDTVSWYQQALGQGPQFIFQYYEEEERQRGNFPDRFSGHQFPNYSSELNVNALLLGDSALYLCASSLANRGSEHFGDGTRLSIL.

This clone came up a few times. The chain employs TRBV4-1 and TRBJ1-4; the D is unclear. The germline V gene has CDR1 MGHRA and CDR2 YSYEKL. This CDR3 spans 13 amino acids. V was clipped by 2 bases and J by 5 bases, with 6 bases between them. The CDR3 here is CASSQWRNEKLFF. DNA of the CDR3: TGCGCCAGCAGCCAATGGAGGAATGAAAAACTGTTTTTT.

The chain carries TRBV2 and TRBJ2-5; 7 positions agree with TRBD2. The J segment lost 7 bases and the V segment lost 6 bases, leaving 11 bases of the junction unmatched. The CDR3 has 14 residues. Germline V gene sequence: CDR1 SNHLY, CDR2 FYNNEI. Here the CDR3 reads CASRQSGATWTQYF. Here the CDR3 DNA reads TGTGCCAGCAGACAAAGCGGGGCCACCTGGACCCAGTACTTC.

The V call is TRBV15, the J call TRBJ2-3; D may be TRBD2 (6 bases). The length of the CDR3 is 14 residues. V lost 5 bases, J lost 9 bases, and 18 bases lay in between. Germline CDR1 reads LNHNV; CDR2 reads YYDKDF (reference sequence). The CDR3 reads CATSVLSSVDTQYF. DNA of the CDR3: TGTGCCACCAGCGTACTTTCTAGCGTCGACACGCAGTATTTT.

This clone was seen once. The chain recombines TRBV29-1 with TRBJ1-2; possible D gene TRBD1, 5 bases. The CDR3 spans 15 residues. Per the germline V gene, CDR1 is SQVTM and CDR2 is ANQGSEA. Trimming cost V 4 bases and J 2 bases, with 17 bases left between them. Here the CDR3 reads CSVAFGTGLNYGYTF. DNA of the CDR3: TGCAGCGTTGCATTCGGAACAGGCCTGAACTATGGCTACACCTTC.

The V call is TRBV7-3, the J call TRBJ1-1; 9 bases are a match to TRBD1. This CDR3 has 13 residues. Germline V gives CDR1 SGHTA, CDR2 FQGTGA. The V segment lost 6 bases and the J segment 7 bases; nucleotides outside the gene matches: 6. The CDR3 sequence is CASSWDRDGEAFF. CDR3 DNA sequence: TGTGCCAGCAGTTGGGACAGGGACGGTGAAGCTTTCTTT.

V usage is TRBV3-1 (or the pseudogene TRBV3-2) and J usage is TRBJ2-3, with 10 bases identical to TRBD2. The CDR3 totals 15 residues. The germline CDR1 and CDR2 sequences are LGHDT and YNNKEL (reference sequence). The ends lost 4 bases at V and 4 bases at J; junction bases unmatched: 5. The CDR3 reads CASSPDGLAADTQYF. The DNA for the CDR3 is TGTGCCAGCAGCCCCGATGGACTAGCGGCAGATACGCAGTATTTT.

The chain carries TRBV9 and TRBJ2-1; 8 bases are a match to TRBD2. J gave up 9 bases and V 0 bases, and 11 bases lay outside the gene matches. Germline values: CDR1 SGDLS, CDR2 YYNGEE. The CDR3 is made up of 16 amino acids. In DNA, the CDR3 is TGTGCCAGCAGCGTAGGTTTGGGAGCGGGAGTTGGTGAGCAGTTCTTC. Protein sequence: CASSVGLGAGVGEQFF.

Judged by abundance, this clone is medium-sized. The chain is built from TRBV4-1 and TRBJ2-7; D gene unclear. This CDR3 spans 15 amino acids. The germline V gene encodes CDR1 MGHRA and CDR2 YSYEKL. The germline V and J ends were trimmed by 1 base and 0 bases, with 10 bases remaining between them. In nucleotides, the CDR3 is TGCGCCAGCAGCCAAGCGGCAGAGAGCTCCTACGAGCAGTACTTC. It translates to CASSQAAESSYEQYF.

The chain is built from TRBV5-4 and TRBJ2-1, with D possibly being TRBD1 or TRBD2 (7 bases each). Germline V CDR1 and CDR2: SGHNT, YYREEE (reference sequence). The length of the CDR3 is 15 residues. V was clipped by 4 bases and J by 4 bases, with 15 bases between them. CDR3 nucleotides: TGTGCCAGCAGCCTCGGGGGGACAGTATACAATGAGCAGTTCTTC. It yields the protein CASSLGGTVYNEQFF.

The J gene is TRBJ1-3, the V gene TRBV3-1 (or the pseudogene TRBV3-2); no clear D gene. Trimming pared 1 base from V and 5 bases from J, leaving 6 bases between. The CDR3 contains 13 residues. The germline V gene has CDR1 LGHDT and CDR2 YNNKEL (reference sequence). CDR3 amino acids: CASSQGLRNTIYF. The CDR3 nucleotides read TGTGCCAGCAGCCAAGGACTGAGAAACACCATATATTTT.

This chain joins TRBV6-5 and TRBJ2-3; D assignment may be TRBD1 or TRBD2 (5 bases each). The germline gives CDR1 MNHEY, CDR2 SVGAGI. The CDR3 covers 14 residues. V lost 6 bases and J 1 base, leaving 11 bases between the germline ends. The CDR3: CASRGQRGTDTQYF. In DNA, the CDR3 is TGTGCCAGCAGGGGGCAGAGGGGCACAGATACGCAGTATTTT.

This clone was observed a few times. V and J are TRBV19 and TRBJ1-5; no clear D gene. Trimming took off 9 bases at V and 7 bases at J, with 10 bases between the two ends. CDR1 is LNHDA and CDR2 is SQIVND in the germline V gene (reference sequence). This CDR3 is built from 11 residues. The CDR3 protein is CARAEGQPQHF. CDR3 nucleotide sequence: TGTGCCAGAGCCGAGGGACAGCCCCAGCATTTT.